Following are 7 T cell receptor beta chains from one sample sequenced in a study of cytomegalovirus exposure and HLA in healthy donors. It was with 60 Vbeta and 13 Jbeta primers that the PCR ran. This table comes from immunoSEQ multiplex PCR, and its TCRdb copy is limited to in-frame clones, with some not included. Of roughly 170,000 clones in the sample, 84% were seen once. Material for sequencing was PBMCs. These TCRs come from a girl aged 10-17 years in good health and CMV-seropositive.

The chain is built from TRBV5-4 and TRBJ2-2, with no clear D. This CDR3 is built from 15 residues. Per germline, CDR1 SGHNT and CDR2 YYREEE (reference sequence). Trimming took 2 bases from V and 4 from J, leaving 12 bases between them. The CDR3 DNA sequence: TGTGCCAGCAGCTTTGTCCCTAGAACCACCGGGGAGCTGTTTTTT. Translation gives CASSFVPRTTGELFF.

This clone has a handful of counts. The chain combines TRBV19 with TRBJ2-7; 10 bases are shared with TRBD1. Germline loops: CDR1 LNHDA, CDR2 SQIVND (reference sequence). V lost 3 bases, J lost 0 bases, and 8 bases stayed unmatched. This CDR3 has 17 residues. CDR3 sequence: CASSIRDRGYFSYEQYF. CDR3 DNA sequence: TGTGCCAGTAGTATCCGGGACAGGGGATATTTCTCCTACGAGCAGTACTTC.

About this clone: One junction end disagrees with the germline gene, perhaps due to a read error. The chain employs TRBV10-3 and TRBJ1-5, with D unclear. The CDR3 contains 13 residues. The V gene's germline CDR1 is ENHRY and CDR2 SYGVKD. This CDR3 is CAISESSTQPQHF. CDR3 nucleotide sequence: TGTGCCATCAGTGAGTCTAGCACTCAGCCCCAGCATTTT.

This rearrangement joins TRBV7-6 to TRBJ2-3, with D unclear. The length of the CDR3 is 18 residues. The germline V gene has CDR1 SGHVS and CDR2 FNYEAQ. Trimming shortened V by 3 bases and J by 0 bases, and 19 bases separated the two germline ends. CDR3 nucleotides: TGTGCCAGCAGCTTCGCCCACGCCGGTGGCGGTAGCACAGATACGCAGTATTTT. Encoded protein: CASSFAHAGGGSTDTQYF.

The chain couples TRBV9 to TRBJ2-3, with TRBD1 identical over 9 bases. This CDR3 is built from 16 residues. CDR1 and CDR2 from the germline V gene are SGDLS and YYNGEE. Unmatched junction bases numbered 7, after V lost 3 bases and J lost 2 bases. Here the CDR3 reads CASSARGDRVTDTQYF. The CDR3 coding sequence is TGTGCCAGCAGCGCGAGGGGGGACAGGGTCACAGATACGCAGTATTTT.

The V gene is TRBV27, the J gene TRBJ1-1, with no clear D. CDR1 and CDR2 from the germline V gene are MNHEY and SMNVEV (reference sequence). The V end lost 3 bases, the J end lost 0 bases, and 11 bases lay between the germline ends. The CDR3 runs 15 residues. The CDR3 coding sequence is TGTGCCAGCAGTTTCTATCCCGAAATGAACACTGAAGCTTTCTTT. It codes for CASSFYPEMNTEAFF.

The chain employs TRBV25-1 and TRBJ1-2; D is uncertain. CDR1 is MGHDK and CDR2 is SYGVNS in the germline V gene. Trimming left V 2 bases short and J 6 bases short, with 7 bases between. The CDR3 contains 12 residues. The CDR3 is CASSERNNGYTF. Here the CDR3 DNA reads TGTGCCAGCAGTGAACGTAATAATGGCTACACCTTC.